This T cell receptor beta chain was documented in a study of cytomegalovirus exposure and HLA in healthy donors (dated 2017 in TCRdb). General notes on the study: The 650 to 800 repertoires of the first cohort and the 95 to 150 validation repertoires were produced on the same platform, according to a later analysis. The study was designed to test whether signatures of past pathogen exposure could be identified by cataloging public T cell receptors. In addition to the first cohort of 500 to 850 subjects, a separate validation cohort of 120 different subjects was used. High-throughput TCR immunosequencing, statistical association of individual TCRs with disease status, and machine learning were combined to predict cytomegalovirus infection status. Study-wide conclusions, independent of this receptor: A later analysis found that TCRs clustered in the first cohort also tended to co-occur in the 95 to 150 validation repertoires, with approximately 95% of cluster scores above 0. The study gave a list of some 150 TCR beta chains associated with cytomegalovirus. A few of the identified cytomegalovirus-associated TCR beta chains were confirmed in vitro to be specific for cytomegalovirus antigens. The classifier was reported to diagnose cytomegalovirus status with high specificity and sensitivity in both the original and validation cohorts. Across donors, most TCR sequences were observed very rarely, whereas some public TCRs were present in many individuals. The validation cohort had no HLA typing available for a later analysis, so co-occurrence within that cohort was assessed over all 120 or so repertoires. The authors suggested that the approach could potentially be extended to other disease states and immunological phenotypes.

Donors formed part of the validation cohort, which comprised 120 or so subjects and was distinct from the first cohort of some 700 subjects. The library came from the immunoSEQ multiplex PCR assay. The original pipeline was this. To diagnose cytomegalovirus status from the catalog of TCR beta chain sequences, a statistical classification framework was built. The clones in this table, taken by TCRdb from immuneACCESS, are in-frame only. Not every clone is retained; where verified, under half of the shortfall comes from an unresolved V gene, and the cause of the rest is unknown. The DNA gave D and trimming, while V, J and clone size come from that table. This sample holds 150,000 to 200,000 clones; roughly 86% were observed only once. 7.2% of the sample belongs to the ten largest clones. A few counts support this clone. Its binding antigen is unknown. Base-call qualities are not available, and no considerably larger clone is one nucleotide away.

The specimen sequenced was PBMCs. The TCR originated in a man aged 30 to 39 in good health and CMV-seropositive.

The DNA sequence is as follows: TGCAGCGTTGAAGGGTGGACAGGGGACCTCACAGATACGCAGTATTTT. This encodes CSVEGWTGDLTDTQYF. The rearrangement combines TRBV29-1 with TRBJ2-3, with 9 bases matching TRBD1. CDR1 SQVTM and CDR2 ANQGSEA were looked up in the germline V gene. The CDR3 holds 16 amino acids from the cysteine to the phenylalanine. The read is trimmed to its CDR3 DNA, 48 bases read in frame from base 1. Trimming leaves V shorter by 1 base and J shorter by 2 bases, with the junction holding 7 bases beyond the gene matches.